Sequencing of this TCR beta chain was carried out in a study of T cells in Graves' hyperthyroidism and ophthalmopathy. General observations from the study: A 13 V-J model separated ophthalmopathy from stable hyperthyroidism. It was a median about seven months before onset that the model predicted ophthalmopathy. Also found in blood were most expanded thyroid clonotypes above 0.001.

TCR beta CDR3 region amplification was performed from RNA transcripts. Primed by the HTBI set, a first-round RT-PCR was run on the TCR CDR3. TCRdb independently ran MiXCR on the multiplex PCR reads; one entry per CDR3 protein. The table shows about 570,000 distinct CDR3 sequences, with under 60% occurring only once. V was pared by 3 bases and J by 7 bases, with 6 bases of the junction left unmatched. Germline CDR1 reads ENHRY; CDR2 reads SYGVKD. This CDR3 region has 15 residues. Worth noting for this clonotype: The antigen is not known.

Exclusions: uncontrolled infection, other autoimmune disease, pregnancy, lactation. This chain links TRBV10-3 with TRBJ1-4; the match to TRBD1 covers 9 bases. Input material: peripheral blood or thyroid tissue (not recorded which). This TCR derives from an adult woman with Graves' disease, either hyperthyroidism or ophthalmopathy (not recorded which). The CDR3, as DNA: TGTGCCATCAGTGACTGGACAGGGGATGGTGAAAAACTGTTTTTT. It translates to CAISDWTGDGEKLFF.